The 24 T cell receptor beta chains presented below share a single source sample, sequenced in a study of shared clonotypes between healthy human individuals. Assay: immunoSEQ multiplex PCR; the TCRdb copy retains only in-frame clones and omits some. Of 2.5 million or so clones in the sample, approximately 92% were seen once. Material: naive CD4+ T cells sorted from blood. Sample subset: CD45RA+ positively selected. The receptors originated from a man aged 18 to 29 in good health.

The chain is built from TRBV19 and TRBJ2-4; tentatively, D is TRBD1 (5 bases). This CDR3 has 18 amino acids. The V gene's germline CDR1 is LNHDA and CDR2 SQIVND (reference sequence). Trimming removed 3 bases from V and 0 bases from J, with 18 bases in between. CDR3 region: CASSITPYRSLAKNIQYF. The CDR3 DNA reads TGTGCCAGTAGTATCACCCCCTACAGGAGTCTAGCCAAAAACATTCAGTACTTC. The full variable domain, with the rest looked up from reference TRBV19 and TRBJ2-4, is DGGITQSPKYLFRKEGQNVTLSCEQNLNHDAMYWYRQDPGQGLRLIYYSQIVNDFQKGDIAEGYSVSREKKESFPLTVTSAQKNPTAFYLCASSITPYRSLAKNIQYFGAGTRLSVL.

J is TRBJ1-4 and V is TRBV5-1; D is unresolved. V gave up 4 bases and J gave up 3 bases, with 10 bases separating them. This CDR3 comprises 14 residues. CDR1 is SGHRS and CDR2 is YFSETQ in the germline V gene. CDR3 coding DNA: TGCGCCAGCAGCCCGGATTGGCCTAATGAAAAACTGTTTTTT. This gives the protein CASSPDWPNEKLFF.

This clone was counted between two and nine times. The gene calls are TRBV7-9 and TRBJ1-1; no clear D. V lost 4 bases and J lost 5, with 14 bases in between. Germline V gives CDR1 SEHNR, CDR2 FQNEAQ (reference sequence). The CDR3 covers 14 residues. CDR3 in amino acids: CASSSVGETTEAFF. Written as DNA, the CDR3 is TGTGCCAGCAGCTCCGTGGGTGAGACTACTGAAGCTTTCTTT.

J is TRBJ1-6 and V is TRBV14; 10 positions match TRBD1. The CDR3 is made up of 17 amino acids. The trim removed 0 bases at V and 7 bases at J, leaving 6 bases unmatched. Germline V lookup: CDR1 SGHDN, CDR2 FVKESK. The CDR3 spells CASSQDRGTGVNSPLHF. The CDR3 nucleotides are TGTGCCAGCAGCCAAGATCGAGGGACAGGGGTGAATTCACCCCTCCACTTT. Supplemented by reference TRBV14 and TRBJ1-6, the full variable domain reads EAGVTQFPSHSVIEKGQTVTLRCDPISGHDNLYWYRRVMGKEIKFLLHFVKESKQDESGMPNNRFLAERTGGTYSTLKVQPAELEDSGVYFCASSQDRGTGVNSPLHFGNGTRLTVT.

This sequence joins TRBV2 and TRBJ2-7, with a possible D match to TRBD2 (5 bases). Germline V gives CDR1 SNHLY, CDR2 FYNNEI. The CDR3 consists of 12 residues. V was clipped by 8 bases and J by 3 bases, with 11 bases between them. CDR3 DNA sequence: TGTGCCAGCGGTAGAGGGCGCTACGAGCAGTACTTC. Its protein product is CASGRGRYEQYF.

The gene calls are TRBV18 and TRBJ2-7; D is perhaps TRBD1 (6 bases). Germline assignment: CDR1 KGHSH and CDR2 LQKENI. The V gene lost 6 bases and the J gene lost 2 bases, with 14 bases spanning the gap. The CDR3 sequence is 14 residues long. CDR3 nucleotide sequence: TGTGCCAGCTCCGACCGGGACACTACCTACGAGCAGTACTTC. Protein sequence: CASSDRDTTYEQYF.

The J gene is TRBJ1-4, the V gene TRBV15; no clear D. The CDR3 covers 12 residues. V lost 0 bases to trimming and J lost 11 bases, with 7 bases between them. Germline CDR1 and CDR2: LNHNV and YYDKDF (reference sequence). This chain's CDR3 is CATSREDRKLFF. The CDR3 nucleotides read TGTGCCACCAGCAGAGAAGACCGGAAACTGTTTTTT.

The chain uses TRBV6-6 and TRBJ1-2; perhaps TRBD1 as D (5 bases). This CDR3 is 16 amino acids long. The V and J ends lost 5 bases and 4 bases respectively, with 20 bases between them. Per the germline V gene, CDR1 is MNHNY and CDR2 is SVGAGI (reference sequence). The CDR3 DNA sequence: TGTGCCAGCAGTAACCTTGACAGAAAACTTAGCTATGGCTACACCTTC. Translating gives CASSNLDRKLSYGYTF.

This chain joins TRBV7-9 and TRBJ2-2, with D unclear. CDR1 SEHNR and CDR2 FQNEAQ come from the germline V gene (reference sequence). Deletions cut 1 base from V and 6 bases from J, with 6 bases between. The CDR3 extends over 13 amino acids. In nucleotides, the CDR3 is TGTGCCAGCAGCTTAGTTAGGTCCGGGGAGCTGTTTTTT. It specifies CASSLVRSGELFF.

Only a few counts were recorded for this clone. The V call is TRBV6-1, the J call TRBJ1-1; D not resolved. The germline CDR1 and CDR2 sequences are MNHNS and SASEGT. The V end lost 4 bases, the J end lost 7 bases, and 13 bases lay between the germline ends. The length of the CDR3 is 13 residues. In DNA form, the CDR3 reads TGTGCCAGCAGTGTAAAGGGAGGAGTTGAAGCTTTCTTT. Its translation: CASSVKGGVEAFF.

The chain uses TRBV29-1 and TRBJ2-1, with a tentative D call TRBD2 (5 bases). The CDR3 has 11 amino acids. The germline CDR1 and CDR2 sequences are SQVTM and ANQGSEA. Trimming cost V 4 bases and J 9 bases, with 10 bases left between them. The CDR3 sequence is CSVVLAREQFF. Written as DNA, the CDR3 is TGCAGCGTTGTTCTAGCCCGTGAGCAGTTCTTC.

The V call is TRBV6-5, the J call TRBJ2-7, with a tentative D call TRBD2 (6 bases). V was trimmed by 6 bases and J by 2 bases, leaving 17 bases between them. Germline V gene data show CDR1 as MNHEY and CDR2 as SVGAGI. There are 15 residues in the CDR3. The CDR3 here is CASSPSGGGAYEQYF. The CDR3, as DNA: TGTGCCAGCAGCCCCTCGGGCGGAGGGGCCTACGAGCAGTACTTC.

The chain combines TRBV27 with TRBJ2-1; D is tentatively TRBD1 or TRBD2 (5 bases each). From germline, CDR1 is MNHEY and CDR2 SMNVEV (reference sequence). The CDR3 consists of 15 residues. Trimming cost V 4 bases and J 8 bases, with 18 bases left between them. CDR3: CASSSQDWGSYEQFF. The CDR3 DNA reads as TGTGCCAGCAGTTCCCAGGACTGGGGGTCGTATGAGCAGTTCTTC.

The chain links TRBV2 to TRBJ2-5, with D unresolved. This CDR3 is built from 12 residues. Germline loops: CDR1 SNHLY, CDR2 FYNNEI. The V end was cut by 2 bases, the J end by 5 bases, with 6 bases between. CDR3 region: CASSEFWETQYF. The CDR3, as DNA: TGTGCCAGCAGTGAATTCTGGGAGACCCAGTACTTC. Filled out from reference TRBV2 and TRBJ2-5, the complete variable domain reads EPEVTQTPSHQVTQMGQEVILRCVPISNHLYFYWYRQILGQKVEFLVSFYNNEISEKSEIFDDQFSVERPDGSNFTLKIRSTKLEDSAMYFCASSEFWETQYFGPGTRLLVL.

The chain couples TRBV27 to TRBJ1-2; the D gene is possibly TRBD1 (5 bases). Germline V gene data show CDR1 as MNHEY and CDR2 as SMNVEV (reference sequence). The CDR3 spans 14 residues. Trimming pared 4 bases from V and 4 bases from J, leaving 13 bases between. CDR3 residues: CASSYRAGGYGYTF. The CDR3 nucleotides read TGTGCCAGCAGTTACCGCGCCGGGGGCTATGGCTACACCTTC.

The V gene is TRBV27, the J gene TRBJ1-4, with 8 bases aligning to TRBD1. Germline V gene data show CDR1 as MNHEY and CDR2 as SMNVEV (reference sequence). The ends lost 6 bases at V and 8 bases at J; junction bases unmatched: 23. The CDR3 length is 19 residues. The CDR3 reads CASRKTRTGSRDREEKLFF. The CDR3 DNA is TGTGCCAGCAGGAAAACCAGGACAGGGAGTCGTGATAGGGAAGAAAAACTGTTTTTT.

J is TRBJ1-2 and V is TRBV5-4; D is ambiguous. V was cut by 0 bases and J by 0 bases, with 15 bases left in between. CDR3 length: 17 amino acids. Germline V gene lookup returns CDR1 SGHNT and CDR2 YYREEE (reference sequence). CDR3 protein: CASSLESLSLANYGYTF. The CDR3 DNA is TGTGCCAGCAGCTTGGAGTCTTTATCCTTAGCTAACTATGGCTACACCTTC.

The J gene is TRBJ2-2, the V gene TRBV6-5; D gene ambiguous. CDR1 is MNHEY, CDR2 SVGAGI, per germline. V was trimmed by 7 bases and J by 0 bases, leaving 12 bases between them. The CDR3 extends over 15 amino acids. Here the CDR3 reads CASTMRWSNTGELFF. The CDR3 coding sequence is TGTGCCAGCACTATGCGGTGGTCGAACACCGGGGAGCTGTTTTTT.

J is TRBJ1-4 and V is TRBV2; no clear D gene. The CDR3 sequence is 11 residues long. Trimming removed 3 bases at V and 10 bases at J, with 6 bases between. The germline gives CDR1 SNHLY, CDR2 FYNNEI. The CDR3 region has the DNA TGTGCCAGCAGTGAGAGGAGAAAACTGTTTTTT. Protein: CASSERRKLFF.

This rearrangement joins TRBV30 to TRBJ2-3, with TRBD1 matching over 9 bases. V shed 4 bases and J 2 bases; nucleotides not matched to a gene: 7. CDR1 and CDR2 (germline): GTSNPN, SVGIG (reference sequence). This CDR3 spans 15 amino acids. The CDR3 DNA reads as TGTGCCTGGACCCCGGGACAGGGCCTCACAGATACGCAGTATTTT. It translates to CAWTPGQGLTDTQYF.

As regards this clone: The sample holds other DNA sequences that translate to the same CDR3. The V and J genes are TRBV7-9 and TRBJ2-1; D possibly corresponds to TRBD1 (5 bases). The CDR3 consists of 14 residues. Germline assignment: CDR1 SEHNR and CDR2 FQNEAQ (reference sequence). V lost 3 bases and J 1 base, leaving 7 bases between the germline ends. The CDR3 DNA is TGTGCCAGCAGCTTGGGGCAGTCCTACAATGAGCAGTTCTTC. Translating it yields CASSLGQSYNEQFF.

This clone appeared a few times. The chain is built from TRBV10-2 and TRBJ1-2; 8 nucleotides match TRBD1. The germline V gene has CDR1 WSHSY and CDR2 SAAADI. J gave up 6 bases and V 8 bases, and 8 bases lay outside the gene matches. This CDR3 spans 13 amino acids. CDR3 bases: TGCGCCAGCTTACCCGGGACAGGCAATGGCTACACCTTC. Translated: CASLPGTGNGYTF.

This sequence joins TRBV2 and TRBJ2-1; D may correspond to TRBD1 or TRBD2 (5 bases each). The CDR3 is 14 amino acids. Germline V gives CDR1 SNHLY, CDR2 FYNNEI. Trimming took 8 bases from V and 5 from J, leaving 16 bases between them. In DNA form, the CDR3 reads TGTGCCAGCCAGGGAGACTCGCGTCACAATGAGCAGTTCTTC. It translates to CASQGDSRHNEQFF.

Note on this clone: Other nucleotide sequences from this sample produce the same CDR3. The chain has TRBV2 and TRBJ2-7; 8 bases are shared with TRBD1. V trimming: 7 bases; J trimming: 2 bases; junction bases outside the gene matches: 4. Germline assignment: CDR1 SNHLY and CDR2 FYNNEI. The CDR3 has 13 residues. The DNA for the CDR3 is TGTGCCAGCAACCGGGACAGGACCTACGAGCAGTACTTC. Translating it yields CASNRDRTYEQYF. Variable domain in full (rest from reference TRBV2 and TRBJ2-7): EPEVTQTPSHQVTQMGQEVILRCVPISNHLYFYWYRQILGQKVEFLVSFYNNEISEKSEIFDDQFSVERPDGSNFTLKIRSTKLEDSAMYFCASNRDRTYEQYFGPGTRLTVT.